The 23 T cell receptor beta chains below come from one sample, sequenced in a study of cytomegalovirus exposure and HLA in healthy donors. In the PCR, 60 Vbeta and 13 Jbeta primers were used. TCRdb's table, derived via immunoSEQ multiplex PCR, lists solely in-frame clones and lacks some. The sample holds 120,000 to 150,000 clones, about 80% seen once. The sample taken for sequencing was PBMCs. The receptors were gathered from a male donor in good health and CMV-seronegative.

The chain couples TRBV10-3 to TRBJ2-7, with a possible D match to TRBD2 (5 bases). Germline CDR1 is ENHRY and CDR2 is SYGVKD. V was shortened by 5 bases and J by 1 base, with 12 bases between the two germline ends. The CDR3 has 14 residues. The CDR3 here is CAISFGVGSYEQYF. The CDR3 DNA sequence: TGTGCCATCAGTTTCGGGGTCGGGTCCTACGAGCAGTACTTC.

In its sample, this clone was seen once. V usage is TRBV6-5 and J usage is TRBJ2-7, with D perhaps matching TRBD1 (5 bases). This CDR3 is built from 14 residues. Trimming cost V 3 bases and J 0 bases, with 9 bases left between them. Germline loops: CDR1 MNHEY, CDR2 SVGAGI. The CDR3 reads CASSYSTASYEQYF. For the CDR3, the DNA is TGTGCCAGCAGTTATTCGACAGCCTCCTACGAGCAGTACTTC.

The chain is built from TRBV19 and TRBJ1-1; D unresolved. Germline assignment: CDR1 LNHDA and CDR2 SQIVND (reference sequence). Trimming pared 10 bases from V and 9 bases from J, leaving 12 bases between. The CDR3 has 10 residues. The CDR3 DNA follows: TGTGCCACCGTGGAGGAGAAAGCTTTCTTT. Protein product: CATVEEKAFF.

DNA of the CDR3: TGTGCCAGCAGTGGACAGGGTCGCGCTGAAGCTTTCTTT. Translated: CASSGQGRAEAFF. The chain has TRBV2 and TRBJ1-1; 7 bases map to TRBD1. Per the germline V gene, CDR1 is SNHLY and CDR2 is FYNNEI. This CDR3 is 13 amino acids long. Germline trimming cut 4 bases from V and 6 bases from J; bases unmatched to any gene: 5.

The J gene is TRBJ1-2, the V gene TRBV29-1; D is ambiguous. V gave up 7 bases and J gave up 2 bases, with 11 bases separating them. The CDR3 consists of 12 residues. Germline V gene sequence: CDR1 SQVTM, CDR2 ANQGSEA. The CDR3 sequence: CSASRLNYGYTF. DNA of the CDR3: TGCAGCGCCTCGAGATTGAACTATGGCTACACCTTC. Full variable domain (remainder filled in from reference TRBV29-1 and TRBJ1-2): SAVISQKPSRDICQRGTSLTIQCQVDSQVTMMFWYRQQPGQSLTLIATANQGSEATYESGFVIDKFPISRPNLTFSTLTVSNMSPEDSSIYLCSASRLNYGYTFGSGTRLTVV.

The chain carries TRBV29-1 and TRBJ2-3; 11 bases match TRBD2. After removal of 3 bases from V and 4 bases from J, the junction contained 6 bases not matched to a gene. Germline CDR1 and CDR2: SQVTM and ANQGSEA. This CDR3 has 15 amino acids. CDR3 loop: CSVDVAGGLADTQYF. In DNA, the CDR3 is TGCAGCGTTGACGTAGCGGGGGGGCTAGCAGATACGCAGTATTTT.

V gene TRBV7-2 combines with J gene TRBJ1-2; TRBD1 might be the D (6 bases). The CDR3 spans 15 residues. V lost 2 bases and J lost 7, with 17 bases in between. CDR1 and CDR2 from the germline V gene are SGHTA and FQGNSA. Here the CDR3 DNA reads TGTGCCAGCAGCTTATCTGGCGGGGGGGACATTGGCTACACCTTC. As protein: CASSLSGGGDIGYTF.

The rearrangement links TRBV4-2 to TRBJ2-1; D possibly corresponds to TRBD2 (6 bases). The V gene's germline CDR1 is LGHNA and CDR2 YNFKEQ. This CDR3 region has 12 residues. Trimming cost V 6 bases and J 7 bases, with 10 bases left between them. CDR3 DNA sequence: TGTGCCAGCAGGGGGGGTGCGAATGAGCAGTTCTTC. Residues: CASRGGANEQFF.

The chain couples TRBV10-3 to TRBJ1-5, with D perhaps TRBD1 (6 bases). CDR1 and CDR2 (germline): ENHRY, SYGVKD. With 7 bases removed from V and 4 bases from J, the gap between germline ends came to 11 bases. There are 13 residues in the CDR3. CDR3 sequence (DNA): TGTGCCATCAACAGGGAGATGAATCAGCCCCAGCATTTT. Translation gives CAINREMNQPQHF.

The rearrangement joins TRBV25-1 to TRBJ2-1, with 10 bases aligning to TRBD2. This CDR3 region has 15 residues. Germline V gene lookup returns CDR1 MGHDK and CDR2 SYGVNS. J gave up 6 bases and V 4 bases, and 6 bases lay outside the gene matches. CDR3 region: CASSAIAGGLNEQFF. DNA of the CDR3: TGTGCCAGCAGTGCCATAGCGGGGGGCCTCAATGAGCAGTTCTTC.

V gene TRBV28 combines with J gene TRBJ1-6; possible D gene TRBD1, 6 bases. The CDR3 consists of 18 residues. The V end lost 3 bases, the J end lost 0 bases, and 15 bases lay between the germline ends. Germline V CDR1 and CDR2: MDHEN, SYDVKM. DNA of the CDR3: TGTGCCAGCAGTTTGTTCGCAGGGGCTGACTCCTATAATTCACCCCTCCACTTT. This codes for CASSLFAGADSYNSPLHF.

V is TRBV6-5 and J is TRBJ1-5, with D uncertain. CDR1 is MNHEY, CDR2 SVGAGI, per germline. Trimming pared 5 bases from V and 7 bases from J, leaving 15 bases between. This CDR3 region has 14 residues. The CDR3, as DNA: TGTGCCAGCAGTCCCTCTCGGGGAGGACAGCCCCAGCATTTT. It specifies CASSPSRGGQPQHF.

This clone was counted between two and nine times. The chain couples TRBV7-8 to TRBJ1-2, with 8 nucleotides matching TRBD1. After removal of 9 bases from V and 6 bases from J, the junction contained 12 bases not matched to a gene. CDR1 is SGHVS and CDR2 is FQNEAQ in the germline V gene. The CDR3 is made up of 14 amino acids. CDR3 loop: CASTYTGQADGYTF. CDR3 coding DNA: TGTGCCAGTACCTACACGGGACAGGCCGATGGCTACACCTTC.

In its sample, this clone was seen a few times. This chain links TRBV4-2 with TRBJ2-5; TRBD2 agrees at 10 bases. This CDR3 is 21 amino acids long. Trimming at V came to 0 bases and at J to 4 bases, leaving 20 bases not matched to a gene. Germline lookup yields CDR1 LGHNA and CDR2 YNFKEQ. Here the CDR3 reads CASSQDPLGAGGPFRRETQYF. Here the CDR3 DNA reads TGTGCCAGCAGCCAAGATCCTTTAGGAGCGGGGGGGCCGTTTCGTCGAGAGACCCAGTACTTC.

The chain recombines TRBV7-9 with TRBJ2-7; TRBD1 matches 8 bases. In germline, CDR1 is SEHNR, CDR2 FQNEAQ (reference sequence). The CDR3 spans 13 residues. The CDR3 protein is CAVGRDRSYEQYF. DNA of the CDR3: TGTGCAGTTGGTCGGGACAGGTCCTACGAGCAGTACTTC.

In its sample, this clone was seen a few times. The J gene is TRBJ2-6, the V gene TRBV7-2, with D unclear. V lost 1 base, J lost 1 base, and 8 bases lay in between. The V gene's germline CDR1 is SGHTA and CDR2 FQGNSA. This CDR3 is 16 amino acids long. The chain's CDR3 is CASSLDGRSGANVLTF. The CDR3 DNA reads TGTGCCAGCAGCTTAGACGGCAGGTCTGGGGCCAACGTCCTGACTTTC.

This chain connects TRBV9 to TRBJ1-3; D is perhaps TRBD1 (5 bases). Germline CDR1 is SGDLS and CDR2 is YYNGEE. This CDR3 is 17 amino acids long. Trimming removed 0 bases at V and 0 bases at J, with 13 bases between. The CDR3 region is CASSVAGAFASGNTIYF. In DNA form, the CDR3 reads TGTGCCAGCAGCGTAGCTGGGGCTTTCGCCTCTGGAAACACCATATATTTT.

The CDR3 DNA reads TGCGCCAGCAGCCCCGATAGCGGCAATGAGCAGTTCTTC. Protein sequence: CASSPDSGNEQFF. The chain employs TRBV4-3 and TRBJ2-1; possibly TRBD2 for D (6 bases). The CDR3 totals 13 residues. V lost 4 bases and J 6 bases, leaving 10 bases between the germline ends. CDR1 and CDR2 (germline): LGHNA, YSLEER.

This sequence joins TRBV9 and TRBJ1-2; D is possibly TRBD1 (6 bases). V lost 3 bases and J lost 5, with 20 bases in between. The CDR3 length is 16 residues. Germline CDR1 is SGDLS and CDR2 is YYNGEE. The CDR3 loop is CASSATSRQADYGYTF. For the CDR3, the DNA is TGTGCCAGCAGCGCCACCTCCCGACAGGCCGATTATGGCTACACCTTC.

V is TRBV5-5 and J is TRBJ2-5; tentative D call: TRBD2 (6 bases). The CDR3 is 13 amino acids. The germline V gene encodes CDR1 SGHKS and CDR2 YYEKEE (reference sequence). The V end lost 4 bases, the J end lost 5 bases, and 12 bases lay between the germline ends. This CDR3 is CASSLGRIETQYF. CDR3 bases: TGTGCCAGCAGCCTTGGGAGGATTGAGACCCAGTACTTC.

This clone was seen once. J is TRBJ2-2 and V is TRBV27, with D maybe TRBD2 (6 bases). Germline lookup yields CDR1 MNHEY and CDR2 SMNVEV (reference sequence). This CDR3 is built from 12 residues. Trimming stripped 8 bases from V and 7 bases from J, with 11 bases between. CDR3 protein: CASGVGGGELFF. Written as DNA, the CDR3 is TGTGCCAGCGGCGTGGGAGGCGGGGAGCTGTTTTTT.

On this clone: Other DNA sequences within the sample encode an identical CDR3. This rearrangement joins TRBV10-1 to TRBJ2-1, with D perhaps matching TRBD1 (6 bases). This CDR3 comprises 15 residues. V was pared by 2 bases and J by 1 base, with 9 bases between. Germline loops: CDR1 WNHNN, CDR2 SYGVQD (reference sequence). CDR3 nucleotide sequence: TGCGCCAGCAGTGAGGGCAGGGGTTCCTACAATGAGCAGTTCTTC. Translation: CASSEGRGSYNEQFF.

The gene calls are TRBV4-1 and TRBJ1-5, with 7 bases identical to TRBD1. Germline CDR1 reads MGHRA; CDR2 reads YSYEKL. The CDR3 extends over 15 amino acids. Losses at the gene ends were 5 bases for V and 2 bases for J; bases not matched to a gene: 6. CDR3 sequence: CASSTSGQGNQPQHF. CDR3 bases: TGCGCCAGCAGCACCTCCGGACAGGGCAATCAGCCCCAGCATTTT.